What follows are 16 T cell receptor beta chains derived from one specimen sequenced in a study of TIL therapy for anti-PD-1-resistant metastatic lung cancer. This was the immunoSEQ v3 assay. Libraries were prepared by immunoSEQ multiplex PCR; TCRdb keeps only in-frame clonotypes and omits some of them. The sample has more than 20,000 clones, approximately 72% seen once; the top ten hold 7% to 9.5%. Sample time point: pre-treatment sample, taken before nivolumab and TIL therapy. Pleural nodules or supraclavicular lymph nodes made up most of the excised metastases sampled. The sample was tumor tissue, taken at baseline. These receptors were taken from a person aged 25 to 85 with non-small cell lung cancer.

This chain connects TRBV27 to TRBJ2-3; D perhaps matches TRBD1 (6 bases). The germline V and J ends were trimmed by 4 bases and 2 bases, with 13 bases remaining between them. This CDR3 spans 15 amino acids. Germline CDR1 and CDR2: MNHEY and SMNVEV (reference sequence). This CDR3 is CASSSQAGATDTQYF. The DNA for the CDR3 is TGTGCCAGCAGTTCACAGGCAGGGGCCACAGATACGCAGTATTTT.

This chain connects TRBV4-1 to TRBJ2-5; no firm D call. V dropped 3 bases and J dropped 2 bases, with 7 bases sitting between them. Germline V gene sequence: CDR1 MGHRA, CDR2 YSYEKL. CDR3 size: 13 residues. In nucleotides, the CDR3 is TGCGCCAGCAGCCAGGGAATTCAAGAGACCCAGTACTTC. Translation gives CASSQGIQETQYF.

The chain uses TRBV7-9 and TRBJ2-1; D unresolved. The V gene's germline CDR1 is SEHNR and CDR2 FQNEAQ (reference sequence). The length of the CDR3 is 14 residues. V lost 2 bases, J lost 5 bases, and 10 bases lay in between. CDR3 sequence (DNA): TGTGCCAGCAGCTTACTTGAGAGACACAATGAGCAGTTCTTC. Encoded protein: CASSLLERHNEQFF.

V and J are TRBV11-3 and TRBJ1-1, with D possibly matching TRBD1 (5 bases). The germline V gene encodes CDR1 SGHNT and CDR2 YENEEA. V was cut by 0 bases and J by 1 base, with 9 bases left in between. The CDR3 has 15 amino acids. CDR3 residues: CASSLEGPPNTEAFF. CDR3 DNA sequence: TGTGCCAGCAGCTTAGAGGGGCCCCCGAACACTGAAGCTTTCTTT. The entire variable domain, with the rest obtained from reference TRBV11-3 and TRBJ1-1, is as follows: EAGVVQSPRYKIIEKKQPVAFWCNPISGHNTLYWYLQNLGQGPELLIRYENEEAVDDSQLPKDRFSAERLKGVDSTLKIQPAELGDSAVYLCASSLEGPPNTEAFFGQGTRLTVV.

The J gene is TRBJ2-1, the V gene TRBV11-3, with 8 bases that match TRBD2. Germline assignment: CDR1 SGHNT and CDR2 YENEEA. This CDR3 is built from 15 residues. The V and J ends lost 0 bases and 8 bases, in that order; junction bases with no gene match: 6. The CDR3 reads CASSLEGLARHEQFF. For the CDR3, the DNA is TGTGCCAGCAGCTTAGAAGGACTAGCTCGGCATGAGCAGTTCTTC.

Within the sample, this clone is medium-sized (0.01 to 0.1%). The J gene is TRBJ1-2, the V gene TRBV10-3; 7 bases are shared with TRBD1. Trimming at V came to 5 bases and at J to 6 bases, leaving 6 bases not matched to a gene. This CDR3 is 13 amino acids long. The V gene's germline CDR1 is ENHRY and CDR2 SYGVKD. CDR3 residues: CAISPQGRDGYTF. CDR3 in DNA: TGTGCCATCAGTCCACAGGGGCGGGATGGCTACACCTTC.

The rearrangement uses TRBV4-3 and TRBJ2-1; D is unclear. The CDR3 has 12 residues. V lost 7 bases and J 10 bases, leaving 14 bases between the germline ends. Germline V lookup: CDR1 LGHNA, CDR2 YSLEER. The CDR3 sequence is CASKDRVGEQFF. For the CDR3, the DNA is TGCGCCAGCAAGGACCGGGTAGGGGAGCAGTTCTTC.

This clone was counted a single time. The genes are TRBV19 and TRBJ2-5; no definite D call. Germline loops: CDR1 LNHDA, CDR2 SQIVND (reference sequence). The CDR3 sequence is 13 residues long. V was pared by 5 bases and J by 2 bases, with 9 bases between. The CDR3 sequence is CASSSTPQETQYF. CDR3 sequence (DNA): TGTGCCAGTAGTTCGACTCCTCAAGAGACCCAGTACTTC.

The rearrangement joins TRBV27 to TRBJ2-5, with 9 positions matching TRBD1. Germline values: CDR1 MNHEY, CDR2 SMNVEV (reference sequence). This CDR3 has 14 residues. V shed 8 bases, J shed 2 bases, and the junction held 6 bases outside the gene matches. CDR3 sequence (DNA): TGTGCCAGCGGCCGAGACAGGGGGCAAGAGACCCAGTACTTC. Translated, it gives CASGRDRGQETQYF.

The chain is built from TRBV25-1 and TRBJ1-6, with 10 positions matching TRBD1. The CDR3 covers 14 residues. The ends lost 4 bases at V and 7 bases at J; junction bases unmatched: 1. CDR1 is MGHDK and CDR2 is SYGVNS in the germline V gene. CDR3 region: CASSADRGNSPLHF. CDR3 DNA sequence: TGTGCCAGCAGTGCGGACAGGGGGAATTCACCCCTCCACTTT.

This clone was detected a few times. The CDR3 sequence: CASSVEASDRAYGYTF. DNA for the CDR3: TGTGCCAGCAGCGTAGAGGCCTCGGACAGGGCCTATGGCTACACCTTC. This sequence joins TRBV9 and TRBJ1-2; TRBD1 aligns across 8 bases. Germline values: CDR1 SGDLS, CDR2 YYNGEE. The CDR3 length is 16 residues. Trimming cost V 0 bases and J 4 bases; bases outside gene matches: 8. Complete variable domain (other parts from reference TRBV9 and TRBJ1-2): DSGVTQTPKHLITATGQRVTLRCSPRSGDLSVYWYQQSLDQGLQFLIQYYNGEERAKGNILERFSAQQFPDLHSELNLSSLELGDSALYFCASSVEASDRAYGYTFGSGTRLTVV.

In the case of this clone: Other DNA sequences in this specimen translate into the identical CDR3. The chain carries TRBV29-1 and TRBJ1-2; 8 bases are shared with TRBD1. CDR3 length: 14 residues. From germline, CDR1 is SQVTM and CDR2 ANQGSEA. V dropped 6 bases and J dropped 6; count of bases not matched to a gene: 12. The CDR3 DNA is TGCAGCGTCCAAGGCGGACAGGGCGGGCATGGCTACACCTTC. This gives the protein CSVQGGQGGHGYTF.

The CDR3 nucleotides read TGTGCCAGCAGCGTAGGATGGACAGGGAACACCGGGGAGCTGTTTTTT. Protein sequence: CASSVGWTGNTGELFF. This chain links TRBV9 with TRBJ2-2, with TRBD1 matching over 7 bases. Germline assignment: CDR1 SGDLS and CDR2 YYNGEE. This CDR3 is built from 16 residues. Trimming took 0 bases from V and 1 from J; bases not matched to a gene: 3.

The chain links TRBV27 to TRBJ2-2; 7 bases line up with TRBD1. Trimming removed 7 bases from V and 4 bases from J; junction bases left unmatched: 15. Looked up from germline, CDR1 is MNHEY and CDR2 is SMNVEV (reference sequence). This CDR3 spans 17 amino acids. The CDR3 nucleotides are TGTGCCAGCAAGGCTATTCCAAGGGGGCTGGGCACCGGGGAGCTGTTTTTT. Protein: CASKAIPRGLGTGELFF.

The genes are TRBV10-2 and TRBJ2-6, with 7 bases identical to TRBD2. V lost 10 bases to trimming and J lost 0 bases; unmatched junction nucleotides: 9. Germline CDR1 is WSHSY and CDR2 is SAAADI. The CDR3 contains 16 residues. CDR3 loop: CATLRRGSSGANVLTF. Here the CDR3 DNA reads TGCGCCACCCTACGGCGGGGGAGCTCTGGGGCCAACGTCCTGACTTTC.

The V gene is TRBV25-1, the J gene TRBJ1-4, with TRBD1 identical over 8 bases. Looked up from germline, CDR1 is MGHDK and CDR2 is SYGVNS. The CDR3 consists of 16 residues. J was trimmed by 7 bases and V by 6 bases; bases with no gene match: 13. CDR3 DNA sequence: TGTGCCAGCAGCGGCAAGAACAGGGGGTCCGGTGAAAAACTGTTTTTT. Amino acid sequence: CASSGKNRGSGEKLFF.